These 27 T cell receptor beta chains share one sample of origin, sequenced in a study of siplizumab effects on memory and regulatory T cells. Sequencing was performed with immunoSEQ multiplex PCR; in TCRdb, only in-frame clones are kept and a portion is missing. The table lists under 100,000 clones, about nine tenths of them singletons. The sequencing sample was made of Tregs sorted from blood. These receptors originate from a human donor in good health.

The V and J genes are TRBV5-1 and TRBJ2-1; 11 bases match TRBD2. Germline CDR1 reads SGHRS; CDR2 reads YFSETQ. The V gene end was trimmed by 0 bases and the J gene end by 7 bases; junction bases not matched to a gene: 9. CDR3 length equals 17 residues. The CDR3 spells CASSLAIAGGPGNEQFF. The DNA of the CDR3 is TGCGCCAGCAGCTTGGCTATAGCGGGGGGGCCGGGGAATGAGCAGTTCTTC.

This sequence joins TRBV9 and TRBJ2-3; 8 bases agree with TRBD1. Germline CDR1 reads SGDLS; CDR2 reads YYNGEE. This CDR3 is 17 amino acids long. After removal of 0 bases from V and 6 bases from J, the junction contained 12 bases not matched to a gene. The CDR3 DNA reads TGTGCCAGCAGCGTAGGAATTTCAGGGGGCATGTTGGATACGCAGTATTTT. This gives the protein CASSVGISGGMLDTQYF. The full variable domain, completed using reference TRBV9 and TRBJ2-3, is DSGVTQTPKHLITATGQRVTLRCSPRSGDLSVYWYQQSLDQGLQFLIQYYNGEERAKGNILERFSAQQFPDLHSELNLSSLELGDSALYFCASSVGISGGMLDTQYFGPGTRLTVL.

The gene calls are TRBV6-5 and TRBJ1-2; TRBD1 matches at 8 bases. V lost 0 bases and J lost 2; bases outside the gene matches: 5. This CDR3 is built from 16 residues. In germline, CDR1 is MNHEY, CDR2 SVGAGI. CDR3: CASSYSRDRLNYGYTF. CDR3 nucleotides: TGTGCCAGCAGTTACTCCCGGGACAGGTTAAACTATGGCTACACCTTC.

V gene TRBV7-9 combines with J gene TRBJ2-6; D is tentatively TRBD1 or TRBD2 (5 bases each). CDR1 and CDR2 from the germline V gene are SEHNR and FQNEAQ (reference sequence). V shed 0 bases and J shed 0 bases, with 9 bases lying between them. There are 17 residues in the CDR3. CDR3 sequence reads: CASSLAFGTSGANVLTF. The CDR3 DNA follows: TGTGCCAGCAGCTTAGCGTTTGGGACCTCTGGGGCCAACGTCCTGACTTTC.

V gene TRBV7-9 combines with J gene TRBJ1-3; 7 bases agree with TRBD1. With 1 base clipped from V and 0 bases from J, the junction kept 6 bases outside the gene matches. The CDR3 has 17 amino acids. Germline V gene lookup returns CDR1 SEHNR and CDR2 FQNEAQ (reference sequence). The DNA for the CDR3 is TGTGCCAGCAGCTTAGTCTCACAGGGGACCTCTGGAAACACCATATATTTT. Amino acids: CASSLVSQGTSGNTIYF.

CDR3 bases: TGTGCCACCCACAGAAGGGGGAGCGGTCAGCCCCAGCATTTT. Protein product: CATHRRGSGQPQHF. The rearrangement joins TRBV19 to TRBJ1-5; possible D gene TRBD1, 6 bases. The germline gives CDR1 LNHDA, CDR2 SQIVND (reference sequence). This CDR3 region has 14 residues. The ends were cut back, 10 bases at V and 6 bases at J, with 19 bases in the middle.

A note on this clone: The junction departs from the called germline gene at one end, perhaps through a read error. This sample also contains other DNA sequences that code for the same CDR3. The chain is built from TRBV28 and TRBJ1-6; TRBD1 might be the D (6 bases). Germline V gene sequence: CDR1 MDHEN, CDR2 SYDVKM. The CDR3 covers 16 residues. The CDR3 here is CASSLSGRGENSPLHF. CDR3 DNA: TGCGCCAGCAGTTTATCTGGCAGGGGCGAAAATTCACCCCTCCACTTT.

This chain's CDR3 is CASSTTDRAGELFF. The DNA of the CDR3 is TGTGCCAGTAGTACGACAGATCGGGCCGGGGAGCTGTTTTTT. The rearrangement uses TRBV19 and TRBJ2-2; the D gene is possibly TRBD1 (5 bases). CDR3 length: 14 amino acids. In germline, CDR1 is LNHDA, CDR2 SQIVND (reference sequence). The V end was cut by 4 bases, the J end by 6 bases, with 12 bases between.

This chain connects TRBV6-6 to TRBJ2-3, with TRBD2 identical over 9 bases. Looked up from germline, CDR1 is MNHNY and CDR2 is SVGAGI (reference sequence). V trimming: 5 bases; J trimming: 4 bases; junction bases outside the gene matches: 7. The CDR3 spans 15 residues. The CDR3 sequence: CASSTAGGTADTQYF. The CDR3 DNA is TGTGCCAGCAGTACAGCGGGGGGTACTGCAGATACGCAGTATTTT.

The V gene is TRBV5-1, the J gene TRBJ2-5, with 9 bases lining up with TRBD1. The J call may be in error: the DNA end matches TRBJ2-7 better. Germline V gene lookup returns CDR1 SGHRS and CDR2 YFSETQ. The CDR3 length is 15 residues. In nucleotides, the CDR3 is TGCGCCAGCAGCTTGGCGGGACAGGGATGGTACGAGCAGTACTTC. As protein: CASSLAGQGWYEQYF.

CDR3 sequence (DNA): TGCGCCAGCAGCCGTGGAGGGGTTAGCACAGATACGCAGTATTTT. Its translation: CASSRGGVSTDTQYF. The rearrangement uses TRBV4-1 and TRBJ2-3, with D perhaps TRBD2 (6 bases). Between the trimmed V and J ends, which lost 4 bases and 0 bases, there was a span of 11 bases. Germline CDR1 reads MGHRA; CDR2 reads YSYEKL. The CDR3 has 15 amino acids.

This chain uses TRBV7-2 with TRBJ2-1, with unresolved D. V was pared by 3 bases and J by 3 bases, with 9 bases between. The CDR3 covers 14 residues. Per the germline V gene, CDR1 is SGHTA and CDR2 is FQGNSA. CDR3 DNA: TGTGCCAGCAGCTTGGCAGCCATCTACAATGAGCAGTTCTTC. Translation: CASSLAAIYNEQFF.

As DNA, the CDR3 is TGTGCCATCAGTCCGGGACTGGTTAACTACGAGCAGTACTTC. As protein: CAISPGLVNYEQYF. The J gene is TRBJ2-7, the V gene TRBV10-3; D is possibly TRBD2 (6 bases). The germline gives CDR1 ENHRY, CDR2 SYGVKD. The CDR3 covers 14 residues. The ends were cut back, 5 bases at V and 3 bases at J, with 14 bases in the middle.

This clone was counted once. The genes are TRBV21-1 and TRBJ2-2; the DNA was not compared with TRBD1, the D call given in the table. TRBV21-1 is tagged as a pseudogene. The CDR3 contains 16 residues. The chain's CDR3 is CASSGPGGIYTGELFF. DNA for the CDR3: TGTGCCAGCAGCGGGCCAGGGGGCATCTACACCGGGGAGCTGTTTTTT.

The CDR3 sequence is CASSLFAASSYNSPLHF. CDR3 coding DNA: TGTGCCAGCAGTTTATTCGCAGCGAGCTCCTATAATTCACCCCTCCACTTT. The chain is built from TRBV27 and TRBJ1-6; no firm D call. This CDR3 is 17 amino acids long. The ends were cut back, 1 base at V and 0 bases at J, with 10 bases in the middle. Germline V gene sequence: CDR1 MNHEY, CDR2 SMNVEV (reference sequence).

V is TRBV7-2 and J is TRBJ2-1, with a possible D match to TRBD2 (6 bases). V was pared by 4 bases and J by 7 bases, with 23 bases between. The CDR3 covers 17 residues. Germline-derived CDR1 and CDR2 are SGHTA and FQGNSA. The CDR3 sequence: CASSSMATGYGGNEQFF. In DNA form, the CDR3 reads TGTGCCAGCAGCTCAATGGCGACGGGTTACGGAGGGAATGAGCAGTTCTTC. Combining the CDR3 with reference TRBV7-2 and TRBJ2-1 gives the whole variable domain GAGVSQSPSNKVTEKGKDVELRCDPISGHTALYWYRQSLGQGLEFLIYFQGNSAPDKSGLPSDRFSAERTGGSVSTLTIQRTQQEDSAVYLCASSSMATGYGGNEQFFGPGTRLTVL.

With respect to this clone: One end of the junction is discordant with germline, which a read error may explain. The chain links TRBV7-9 to TRBJ2-7; 7 bases are shared with TRBD2. Germline CDR1 and CDR2: SEHNR and FQNEAQ (reference sequence). The CDR3 is 12 amino acids. The CDR3 DNA sequence: TGTGCCAGCAGCTTAGGGGGGAGGGAAAGGAACTTC. Translating gives CASSLGGRERNF.

In this sample, this clone is medium-sized. This chain links TRBV19 with TRBJ2-7; 7 nucleotides match TRBD2. Per germline, CDR1 LNHDA and CDR2 SQIVND (reference sequence). The trim removed 10 bases at V and 2 bases at J, leaving 11 bases unmatched. This CDR3 is built from 14 residues. The CDR3 spells CATRPWGGAYEQYF. In nucleotides, the CDR3 is TGTGCCACCAGACCTTGGGGGGGGGCCTACGAGCAGTACTTC. Together with reference TRBV19 and TRBJ2-7, the CDR3 gives the full variable domain: DGGITQSPKYLFRKEGQNVTLSCEQNLNHDAMYWYRQDPGQGLRLIYYSQIVNDFQKGDIAEGYSVSREKKESFPLTVTSAQKNPTAFYLCATRPWGGAYEQYFGPGTRLTVT.

This rearrangement joins TRBV7-3 to TRBJ2-7; 8 bases are shared with TRBD2. The CDR3 runs 14 residues. The V segment lost 0 bases and the J segment 6 bases; nucleotides outside the gene matches: 4. Germline V CDR1 and CDR2: SGHTA, FQGTGA. The CDR3 DNA follows: TGTGCCAGCAGCTTAACGGGAACTAGCGGCGAGCAGTACTTC. Protein sequence: CASSLTGTSGEQYF.

The V gene is TRBV1, the J gene TRBJ2-1; the DNA was not compared with TRBD2, the D call given in the table. TRBV1 is a known pseudogene. The CDR3 runs 19 residues. CDR3 amino acids: CTSSQGGRRRGADGHEQFF. The CDR3 DNA is TGCACCAGCAGCCAAGGGGGCCGGAGGCGGGGGGCCGACGGGCATGAGCAGTTCTTC.

This chain links TRBV6-5 with TRBJ1-2, with 8 bases matching TRBD1. The ends lost 7 bases at V and 7 bases at J; junction bases unmatched: 8. The CDR3 length is 13 residues. Germline V gene lookup returns CDR1 MNHEY and CDR2 SVGAGI. The CDR3 loop is CASTRTGSAGYTF. The CDR3 DNA sequence: TGTGCCAGCACTAGGACAGGGTCGGCTGGCTACACCTTC.

The chain combines TRBV2 with TRBJ2-2; tentatively, D is TRBD1 or TRBD2 (5 bases each). Trimming left V 7 bases short and J 5 bases short, with 29 bases between. This CDR3 comprises 19 residues. From germline, CDR1 is SNHLY and CDR2 FYNNEI. DNA of the CDR3: TGTGCCAGCACCCGTTCAGTTGGACGAAACGGGTGGGGGACCGGGGAGCTGTTTTTT. Protein product: CASTRSVGRNGWGTGELFF.

The J gene is TRBJ1-4, the V gene TRBV15; D is undetermined. CDR1 is LNHNV, CDR2 YYDKDF, per germline (reference sequence). Trimming shortened V by 8 bases and J by 7 bases, and 14 bases separated the two germline ends. There are 13 residues in the CDR3. CDR3 nucleotide sequence: TGTGCCACCCTCCGGAGCCGTTTTGAAAAACTGTTTTTT. This encodes CATLRSRFEKLFF.

The J gene is TRBJ2-1, the V gene TRBV7-3; perhaps TRBD1 as D (7 bases). The CDR3 runs to 13 residues. Trimming pared 4 bases from V and 9 bases from J, leaving 13 bases between. Looked up from germline, CDR1 is SGHTA and CDR2 is FQGTGA. CDR3 in DNA: TGTGCCAGCAGCTCAGGGGGGAGTGGTGAGCAGTTCTTC. It codes for CASSSGGSGEQFF.

The CDR3 region is CASSLVAGGADTQYF. As DNA, the CDR3 is TGTGCCAGCAGCTTAGTTGCAGGGGGCGCAGATACGCAGTATTTT. The V call is TRBV7-9, the J call TRBJ2-3, with TRBD1 identical over 8 bases. Per germline, CDR1 SEHNR and CDR2 FQNEAQ (reference sequence). The CDR3 spans 15 residues. V shed 1 base, J shed 4 bases, and the junction held 4 bases outside the gene matches. Full variable domain (outside the CDR3, taken from reference TRBV7-9 and TRBJ2-3): DTGVSQNPRHKITKRGQNVTFRCDPISEHNRLYWYRQTLGQGPEFLTYFQNEAQLEKSRLLSDRFSAERPKGSFSTLEIQRTEQGDSAMYLCASSLVAGGADTQYFGPGTRLTVL.

This clone was recorded once. The V call is TRBV10-3, the J call TRBJ1-2, with TRBD1 matching over 7 bases. The CDR3 totals 14 residues. V trimming: 7 bases; J trimming: 7 bases; junction bases outside the gene matches: 12. Germline V lookup: CDR1 ENHRY, CDR2 SYGVKD. Here the CDR3 reads CAIKGRYRGSGYTF. CDR3 coding DNA: TGTGCCATCAAAGGTCGCTACAGGGGAAGTGGCTACACCTTC.

The chain recombines TRBV12-5 with TRBJ1-6; TRBD1 might be the D (6 bases). The germline V gene has CDR1 LGHNT and CDR2 FRNRAP. The CDR3 loop spans 15 amino acids. The germline V and J ends were trimmed by 1 base and 6 bases, with 10 bases remaining between them. CDR3 sequence: CASGLERTVNSPLHF. The CDR3 nucleotides read TGTGCTAGTGGTTTGGAGAGGACAGTTAATTCACCCCTCCACTTT.